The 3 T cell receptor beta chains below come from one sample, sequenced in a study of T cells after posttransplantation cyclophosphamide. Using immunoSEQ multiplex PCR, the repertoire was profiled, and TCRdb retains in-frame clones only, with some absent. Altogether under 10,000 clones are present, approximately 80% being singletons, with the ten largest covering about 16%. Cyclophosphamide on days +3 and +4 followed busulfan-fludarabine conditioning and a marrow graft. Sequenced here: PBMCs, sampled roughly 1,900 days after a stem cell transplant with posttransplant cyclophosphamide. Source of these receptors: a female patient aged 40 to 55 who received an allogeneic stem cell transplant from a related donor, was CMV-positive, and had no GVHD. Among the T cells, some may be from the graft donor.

The CDR3 here is CASSKTSGGPQETQYF. In DNA form, the CDR3 reads TGTGCCAGCAGCAAGACTAGCGGGGGCCCCCAAGAGACCCAGTACTTC. This chain uses TRBV11-3 with TRBJ2-5; 12 nucleotides line up with TRBD2. Germline CDR1 and CDR2: SGHNT and YENEEA. CDR3 length: 16 residues. After removal of 5 bases from V and 1 base from J, the junction contained 5 bases not matched to a gene.

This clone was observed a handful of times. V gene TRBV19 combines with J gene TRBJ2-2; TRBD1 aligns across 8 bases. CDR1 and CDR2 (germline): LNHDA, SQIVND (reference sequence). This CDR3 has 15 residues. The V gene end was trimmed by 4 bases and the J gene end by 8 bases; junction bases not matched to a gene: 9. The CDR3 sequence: CASSTFQGAGGELFF. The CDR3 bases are TGTGCCAGTAGTACTTTCCAGGGGGCAGGGGGGGAGCTGTTTTTT.

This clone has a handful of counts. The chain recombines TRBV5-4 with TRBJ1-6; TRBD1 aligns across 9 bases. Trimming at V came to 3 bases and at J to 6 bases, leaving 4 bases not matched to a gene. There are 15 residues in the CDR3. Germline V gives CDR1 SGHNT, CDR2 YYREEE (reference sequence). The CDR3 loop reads CASSSDRGINSPLHF. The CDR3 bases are TGTGCCAGCAGCTCGGACAGGGGAATTAATTCACCCCTCCACTTT.